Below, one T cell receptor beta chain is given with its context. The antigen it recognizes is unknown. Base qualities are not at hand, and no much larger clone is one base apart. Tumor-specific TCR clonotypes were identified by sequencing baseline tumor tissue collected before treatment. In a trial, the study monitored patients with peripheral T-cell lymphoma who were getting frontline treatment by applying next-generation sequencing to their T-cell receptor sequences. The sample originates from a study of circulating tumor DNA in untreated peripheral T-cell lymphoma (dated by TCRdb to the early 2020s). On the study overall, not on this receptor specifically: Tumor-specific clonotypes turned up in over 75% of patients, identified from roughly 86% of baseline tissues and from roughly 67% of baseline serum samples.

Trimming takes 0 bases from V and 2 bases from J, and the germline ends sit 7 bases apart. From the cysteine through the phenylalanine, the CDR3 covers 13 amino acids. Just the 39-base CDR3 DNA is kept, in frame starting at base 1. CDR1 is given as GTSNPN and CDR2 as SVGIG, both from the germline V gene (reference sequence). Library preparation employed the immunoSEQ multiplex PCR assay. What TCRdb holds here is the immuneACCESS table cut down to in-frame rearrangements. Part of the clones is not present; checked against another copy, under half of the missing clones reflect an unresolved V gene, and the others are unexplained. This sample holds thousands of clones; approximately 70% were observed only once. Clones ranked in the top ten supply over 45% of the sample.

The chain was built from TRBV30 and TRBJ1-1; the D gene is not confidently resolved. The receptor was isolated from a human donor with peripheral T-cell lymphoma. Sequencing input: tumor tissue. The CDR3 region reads CAWSVSHNTEAFF. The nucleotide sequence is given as TGTGCCTGGAGTGTATCCCATAACACTGAAGCTTTCTTT.